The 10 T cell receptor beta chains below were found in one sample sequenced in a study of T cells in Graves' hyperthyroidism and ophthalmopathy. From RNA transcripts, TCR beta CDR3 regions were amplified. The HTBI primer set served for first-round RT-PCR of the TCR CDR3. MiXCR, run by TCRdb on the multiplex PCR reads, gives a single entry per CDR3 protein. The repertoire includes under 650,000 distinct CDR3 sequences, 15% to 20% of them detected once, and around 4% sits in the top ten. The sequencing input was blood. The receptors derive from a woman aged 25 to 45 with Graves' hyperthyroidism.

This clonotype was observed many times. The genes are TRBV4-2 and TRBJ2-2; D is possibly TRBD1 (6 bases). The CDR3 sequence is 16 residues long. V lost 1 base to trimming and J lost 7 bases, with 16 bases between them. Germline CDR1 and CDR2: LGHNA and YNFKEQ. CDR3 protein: CASSQGGRGGFGELFF. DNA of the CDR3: TGTGCCAGCAGCCAAGGGGGCAGGGGTGGTTTCGGGGAGCTGTTTTTT.

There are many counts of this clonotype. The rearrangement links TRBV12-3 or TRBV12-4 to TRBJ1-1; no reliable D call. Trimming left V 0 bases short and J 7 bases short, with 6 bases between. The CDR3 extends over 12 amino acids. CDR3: CASSLAPGEAFF. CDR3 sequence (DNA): TGTGCCAGCAGTTTAGCGCCGGGTGAAGCTTTCTTT.

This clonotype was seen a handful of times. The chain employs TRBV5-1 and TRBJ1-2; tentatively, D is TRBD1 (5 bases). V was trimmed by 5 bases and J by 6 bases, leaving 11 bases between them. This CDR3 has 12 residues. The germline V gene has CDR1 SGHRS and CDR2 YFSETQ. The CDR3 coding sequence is TGCGCCAGCAGGGGGGAGGAAGATGGCTACACCTTC. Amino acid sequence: CASRGEEDGYTF.

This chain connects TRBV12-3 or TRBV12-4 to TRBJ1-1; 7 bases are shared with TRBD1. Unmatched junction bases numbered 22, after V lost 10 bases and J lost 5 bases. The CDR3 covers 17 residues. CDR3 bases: TGTGCCACACAGTTCATACGATACAGGGGCCAGGGGACTGAAGCTTTCTTT. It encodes CATQFIRYRGQGTEAFF.

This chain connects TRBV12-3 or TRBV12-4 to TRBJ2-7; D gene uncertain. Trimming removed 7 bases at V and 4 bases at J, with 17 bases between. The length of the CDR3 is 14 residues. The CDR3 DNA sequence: TGTGCCAGCACCTCCATTATGAGTAATTACGAGCAGTACTTC. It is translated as CASTSIMSNYEQYF.

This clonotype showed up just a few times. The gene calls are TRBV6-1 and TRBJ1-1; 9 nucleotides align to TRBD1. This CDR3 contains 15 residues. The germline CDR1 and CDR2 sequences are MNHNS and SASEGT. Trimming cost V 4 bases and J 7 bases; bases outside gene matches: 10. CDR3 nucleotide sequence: TGTGCCAGCAGTGTACCGGGACAGGGTGGCCTTGAAGCTTTCTTT. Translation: CASSVPGQGGLEAFF.

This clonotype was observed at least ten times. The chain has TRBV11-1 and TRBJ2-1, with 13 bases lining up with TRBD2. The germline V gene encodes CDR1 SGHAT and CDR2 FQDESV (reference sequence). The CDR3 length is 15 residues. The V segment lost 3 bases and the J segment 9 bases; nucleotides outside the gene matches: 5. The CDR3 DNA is TGTGCCAGCAGCTTCAGGACTAGCGGGAGAACTGAGCAGTTCTTC. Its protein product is CASSFRTSGRTEQFF. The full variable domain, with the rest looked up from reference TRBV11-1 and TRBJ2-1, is EAEVAQSPRYKITEKSQAVAFWCDPISGHATLYWYRQILGQGPELLVQFQDESVVDDSQLPKDRFSAERLKGVDSTLKIQPAELGDSAMYLCASSFRTSGRTEQFFGPGTRLTVL.

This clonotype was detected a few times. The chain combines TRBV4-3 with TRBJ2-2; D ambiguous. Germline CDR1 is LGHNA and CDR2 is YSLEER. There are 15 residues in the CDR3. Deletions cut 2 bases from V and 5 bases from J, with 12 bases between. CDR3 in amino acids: CASSQFSGATGELFF. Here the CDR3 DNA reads TGCGCCAGCAGCCAATTTTCGGGTGCGACCGGGGAGCTGTTTTTT.

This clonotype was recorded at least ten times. The CDR3 is CASSPLGQTNYGRADTDTQYF. In DNA form, the CDR3 reads TGTGCCAGCAGCCCGTTGGGACAGACGAACTACGGGAGGGCCGACACAGATACGCAGTATTTT. J is TRBJ2-3 and V is TRBV7-2, with D possibly being TRBD2 (8 bases). The CDR3 has 21 residues. Germline V gives CDR1 SGHTA, CDR2 FQGNSA. The germline V and J ends were trimmed by 5 bases and 2 bases, with 32 bases remaining between them. Full variable domain (missing parts from reference TRBV7-2 and TRBJ2-3): GAGVSQSPSNKVTEKGKDVELRCDPISGHTALYWYRQSLGQGLEFLIYFQGNSAPDKSGLPSDRFSAERTGGSVSTLTIQRTQQEDSAVYLCASSPLGQTNYGRADTDTQYFGPGTRLTVL.

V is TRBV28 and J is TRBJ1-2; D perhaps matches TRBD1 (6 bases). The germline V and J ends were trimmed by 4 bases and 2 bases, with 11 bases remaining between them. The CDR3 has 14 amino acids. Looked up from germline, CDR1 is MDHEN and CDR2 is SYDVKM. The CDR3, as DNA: TGTGCCAGCAGTTCACAGGGAGTCAACTATGGCTACACCTTC. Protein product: CASSSQGVNYGYTF.